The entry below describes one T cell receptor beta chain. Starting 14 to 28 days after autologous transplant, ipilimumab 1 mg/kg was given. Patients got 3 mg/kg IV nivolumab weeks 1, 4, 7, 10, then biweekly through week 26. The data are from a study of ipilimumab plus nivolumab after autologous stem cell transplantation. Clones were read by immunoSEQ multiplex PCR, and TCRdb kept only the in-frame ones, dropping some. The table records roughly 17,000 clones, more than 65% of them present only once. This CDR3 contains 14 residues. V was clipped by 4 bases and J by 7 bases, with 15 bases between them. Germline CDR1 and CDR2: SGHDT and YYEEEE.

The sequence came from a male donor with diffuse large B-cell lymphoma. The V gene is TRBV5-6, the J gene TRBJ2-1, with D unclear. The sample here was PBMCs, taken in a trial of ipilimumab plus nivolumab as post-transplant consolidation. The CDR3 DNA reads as TGTGCCAGCAGCCCTAAACCTGTAGGGAATGAGCAGTTCTTC. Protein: CASSPKPVGNEQFF.